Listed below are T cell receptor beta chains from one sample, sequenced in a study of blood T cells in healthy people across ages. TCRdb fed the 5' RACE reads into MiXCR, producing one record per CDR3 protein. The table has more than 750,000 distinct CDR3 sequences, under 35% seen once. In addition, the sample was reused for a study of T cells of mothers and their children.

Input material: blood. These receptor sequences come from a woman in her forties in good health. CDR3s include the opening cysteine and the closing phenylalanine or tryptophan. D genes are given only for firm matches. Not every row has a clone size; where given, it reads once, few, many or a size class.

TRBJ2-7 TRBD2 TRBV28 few TGTGCCAGCAGTCACCCAAGCATAAGGACTAGCGGGGTACAAGCCTACGAGCAGTACTTC CASSHPSIRTSGVQAYEQYF
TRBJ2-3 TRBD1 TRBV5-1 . TGCGCCACCCAGCTCGCGACAGGGGTTCAAGATACGCGGTATTTT CATQLATGVQDTRYF
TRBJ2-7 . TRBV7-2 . TGTGCCAGCAGCTTACCCTCTGGACTCGACGAGCAGTACTTC CASSLPSGLDEQYF
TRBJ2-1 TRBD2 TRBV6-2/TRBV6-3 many TGTGCCAGCAGGGCCCAATGGGGGGGCTACAATGAGCAGTTCTTC CASRAQWGGYNEQFF
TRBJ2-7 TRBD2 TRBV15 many TGTGCCACCAGCAGGTCACCGGGACTAGCGGGGAGCTCCTACGAGCAGTACTTC CATSRSPGLAGSSYEQYF
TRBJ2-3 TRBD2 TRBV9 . TGTGCCAGCAGCGGTAGCGGGGGGTCTAGCACAGATACGCAGTATTTT CASSGSGGSSTDTQYF
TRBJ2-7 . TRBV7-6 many TGTGCCAGCAGTGGGACGGGCGAGCAGTACTTC CASSGTGEQYF
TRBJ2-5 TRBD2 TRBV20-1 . TGCAGTGCTTCCGGACTAGCGGGGGGGGTGAGTGATGAGCAGTACTTC CSASGLAGGVSDEQYF
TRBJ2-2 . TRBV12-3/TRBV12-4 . TGTGCCAGCAGTTTCAGGTCGCCGGGAACCGGGGAGCTGTTTTTT CASSFRSPGTGELFF
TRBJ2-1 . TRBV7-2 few TGTGCCAGCAGCCCTGCGGGCACTGTGGGATACAATGAGCAGTTCTTC CASSPAGTVGYNEQFF
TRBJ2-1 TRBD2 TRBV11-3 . TGTGCCAGCAGCCCTAGCGGGGGGCACCACTACAATGAGCAGTTCTTC CASSPSGGHHYNEQFF
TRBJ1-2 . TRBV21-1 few TGTGCCAGCAGCAAAGTCGGGGGCTTGGATGGCTACACCTTC CASSKVGGLDGYTF
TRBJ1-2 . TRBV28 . TGTGCCAGCAGTTTATCCCTTCCGAATGGTGGCTACACCTTC CASSLSLPNGGYTF
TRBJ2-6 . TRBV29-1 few TGCAGCGTTGGGCCTCAAACCGCGGGGCCCTCTGGGGCCAACGTCCGGACTTTC CSVGPQTAGPSGANVRTF
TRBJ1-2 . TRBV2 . TGTGCAGACACAGACATTTATGGCTACACCTTC CADTDIYGYTF
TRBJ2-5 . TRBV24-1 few TGTACCACCAGTGACCCAGGGACTCACCAAGAGACCCAGTACTTC CTTSDPGTHQETQYF
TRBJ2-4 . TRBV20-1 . TGCAGTGCTTACAGGGCCTCCGGGGAGTACTTC CSAYRASGEYF
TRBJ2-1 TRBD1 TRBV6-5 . TGTGCCAGCAAGCTACTACAGGGGGCCTACTCCTACAATGAGCAGTTCTTC CASKLLQGAYSYNEQFF
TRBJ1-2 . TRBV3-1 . TGTGCCAGCAGCCAGCAAACTCAAGCTCCTAACTATGGCTACACCTTC CASSQQTQAPNYGYTF
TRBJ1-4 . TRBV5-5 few TGTGCCAGCAGCTTGGGAGTTCAGATAGAAAAACTGTTTTTT CASSLGVQIEKLFF
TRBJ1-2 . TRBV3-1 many TGTGCCAGCAGCCATTTCCCGGCAAACTATGGCTACACCTTC CASSHFPANYGYTF
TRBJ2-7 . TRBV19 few TGTGCCAGTAGTAGGGGGGCAGGGAGGTACGAGCAGTACTTC CASSRGAGRYEQYF
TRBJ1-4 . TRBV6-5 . TGCGCCAGCAGTTATGCGGGGGGAACTAATGAAAAACTGTTTTTT CASSYAGGTNEKLFF
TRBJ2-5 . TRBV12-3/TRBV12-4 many TGTGCCAGCAGCCTGCGGCGGGGAGAGACCCAGTACTTC CASSLRRGETQYF
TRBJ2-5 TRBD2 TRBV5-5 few TGTGCCAGCAGCCGGGGAGGGTCAGAGACCCAGTACTTC CASSRGGSETQYF
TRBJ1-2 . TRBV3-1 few TGTGCCAGCAGCCAAGGCCTTAAGGGTCTCTATGGCTACACCTTC CASSQGLKGLYGYTF
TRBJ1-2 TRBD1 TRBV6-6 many TGTGCCAGCACCCCTCTCGGGGGGCAGGGGGGTGGCTACACCTTC CASTPLGGQGGGYTF
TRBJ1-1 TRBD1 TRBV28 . TGTGCCAGCAGTTTCCCTAACAGGGGTACTACTGAAGCTTTCTTT CASSFPNRGTTEAFF
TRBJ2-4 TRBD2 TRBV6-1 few TGTGCCAGCAGTGAAGGGGGGGGGAGAAACATTCAGTACTTC CASSEGGGRNIQYF
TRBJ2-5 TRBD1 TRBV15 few TGTGCCACCAGCAAAACGGGACAGCCTTCCCAAGAGACCCAGTACTTC CATSKTGQPSQETQYF
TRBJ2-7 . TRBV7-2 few TGTGCCAGCAGCCTAGCAGGGAGCGGTCCCTACGAGCAGTACTTC CASSLAGSGPYEQYF
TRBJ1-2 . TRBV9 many TGTGCCAGCAGCGACCCCTACACAGGGAAGTTAGGCGGTGACTATGGCTACACCTTC CASSDPYTGKLGGDYGYTF
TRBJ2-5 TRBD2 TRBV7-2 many TGTGCCAGCAGCTTAGGGGGACTAGCGCTACAAGAGACCCAGTACTTC CASSLGGLALQETQYF
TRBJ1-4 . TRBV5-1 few TGCGCCAGCAGCTTGTCAGGAAATAATGAAAAACTGTTTTTT CASSLSGNNEKLFF
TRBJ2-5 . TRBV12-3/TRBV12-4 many TGTGCCAGCAGTCCTGGGGCGGGGCTTCCCCAAGAGACCCAGTACTTC CASSPGAGLPQETQYF
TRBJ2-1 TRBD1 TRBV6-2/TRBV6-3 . TGTGCCAGCAGTTTTTCGGCAGGGGGAAATGAGCAGTTCTTC CASSFSAGGNEQFF
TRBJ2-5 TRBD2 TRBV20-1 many TGCAGTGCTAGAGATCCTCTAGCGGGGAACCAAGAGACCCAGTACTTC CSARDPLAGNQETQYF
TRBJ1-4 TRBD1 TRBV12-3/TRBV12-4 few TGTGCCAGCAGCCGGGACAGTCGTGAAAAACTGTTTTTT CASSRDSREKLFF
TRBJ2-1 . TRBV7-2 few TGTGCCAGCAGCCAAAAGCGGTCGGTGAATGAGCAGTTCTTC CASSQKRSVNEQFF
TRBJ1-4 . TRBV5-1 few TGCGCCAGCAGCCCCGGCAGGGAGAGGGAAAAACTGTTTTTT CASSPGREREKLFF
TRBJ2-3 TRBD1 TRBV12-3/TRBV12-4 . TGTGCCAGCAGTTTCATTACAGGGGGCATAACAGATACGCAGTATTTT CASSFITGGITDTQYF
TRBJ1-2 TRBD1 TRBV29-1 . TGCAGCGTTGACGCAGGGGGCAGTCATGGCTACACCTTC CSVDAGGSHGYTF
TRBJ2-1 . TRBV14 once TGTGCCAGCAGCCAAGTCTGGGGGACGTACAATGAGCAGTTCTTC CASSQVWGTYNEQFF
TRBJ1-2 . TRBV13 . TGTGCCAGCAGCCCTGACCAGTATGACTACACCTTC CASSPDQYDYTF
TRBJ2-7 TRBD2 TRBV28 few TGTGCCAGCATTTCCGGGACTAGCGTAGGGGAGCAGTACTTC CASISGTSVGEQYF
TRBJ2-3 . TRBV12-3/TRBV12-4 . TGTGCCAGCAGTTTGATAGTGAACACAGATACGCAGTATTTT CASSLIVNTDTQYF
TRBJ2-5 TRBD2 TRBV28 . TGTGCCAGCAGCCAACAGGCGGGGGTCCAAGAGACCCAGTACTTC CASSQQAGVQETQYF
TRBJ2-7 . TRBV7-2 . TGTGCCAGCAGCTTAAGAGTGGCGGCCGGCTCCTACGAGCAGTACTTC CASSLRVAAGSYEQYF
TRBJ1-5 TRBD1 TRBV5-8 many TGTGCCAGCAGCCTTGACAGGGTATGGGAGGGCAATCAGCCCCAGCATTTT CASSLDRVWEGNQPQHF
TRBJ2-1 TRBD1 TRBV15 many TGTGCCACCAGCAGAGTACGAGGGGCAGGGGGCGGCCTAATCAATGAGCAGTTCTTC CATSRVRGAGGGLINEQFF
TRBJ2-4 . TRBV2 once TGTGCCAGCAGTGTCGAGTCCTACAATGAGCAGTACTTC CASSVESYNEQYF
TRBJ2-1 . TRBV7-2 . TGTGCCAGCGAACCCTTTCGGGGGGCCTCCTACAATGAGCAGTTCTTC CASEPFRGASYNEQFF
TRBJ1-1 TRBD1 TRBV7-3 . TGTGCCAGCAGCTTAAGGCCTGGGACAGGGGGCTTAGGCACTGAAGCTTTCTTT CASSLRPGTGGLGTEAFF
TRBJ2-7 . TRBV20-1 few TGCAGTGCTGGAGTTCGCCCAGCTGGCGAGCAGTACTTC CSAGVRPAGEQYF
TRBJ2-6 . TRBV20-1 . TGCAGTGCCCGGATCCCCCGGGGATCTGGGGCCAACGTCCTGACTTTC CSARIPRGSGANVLTF